This TCR beta chain was recovered during a study of blood T cell repertoires in COVID-19. The CDR3 extends over 12 amino acids. Looked up from germline, CDR1 is DFQATT and CDR2 is SNEGSKA (reference sequence). J gave up 4 bases and V 3 bases, and 1 base lay outside the gene matches. The assay was immunoSEQ multiplex PCR, and TCRdb's table has in-frame clones only and misses some. The sample contains a few hundred thousand clones, 85% to 90% of which appear only once. Individuals aged roughly 18 to 95 years were recruited from fewer than 25 US areas. What the recovered Cohort 3 donors had was two negative PCRs, clearance, or symptom resolution.

The origin of this receptor is a woman aged 30 to 39 who had recovered from COVID-19. Sequences were obtained from PBMCs or T cells enriched from blood (not recorded which). V and J are TRBV20-1 and TRBJ2-3; TRBD2 aligns across 7 bases. The CDR3 loop is CSASLAADTQYF. The DNA for the CDR3 is TGCAGTGCTAGTCTAGCGGCAGATACGCAGTATTTT.